The entry below describes one T cell receptor beta chain. The V gene's germline CDR1 is SEHNR and CDR2 FQNEAQ (reference sequence). The CDR3 is 15 residues long. The data derive from a study of T cells expressing NK-cell markers. TCRdb reprocessed the 5' RACE reads; each CDR3 protein has one entry and no DNA is given. This sample's table reports roughly 160,000 distinct CDR3 sequences. The chain combines TRBV7-9 with TRBJ2-5; checking the TCRdb D call of TRBD1 is not possible without DNA. The TCR originated in a woman aged 18-70 years in good health. The sequencing sample was made of blood T cells: a sorted CD56 or NKG2C T cell subset, CD4+ or CD8+ T cells, or bulk PBMC T cells (not recorded which). Here the CDR3 reads CASSLGTGAKETQYF.